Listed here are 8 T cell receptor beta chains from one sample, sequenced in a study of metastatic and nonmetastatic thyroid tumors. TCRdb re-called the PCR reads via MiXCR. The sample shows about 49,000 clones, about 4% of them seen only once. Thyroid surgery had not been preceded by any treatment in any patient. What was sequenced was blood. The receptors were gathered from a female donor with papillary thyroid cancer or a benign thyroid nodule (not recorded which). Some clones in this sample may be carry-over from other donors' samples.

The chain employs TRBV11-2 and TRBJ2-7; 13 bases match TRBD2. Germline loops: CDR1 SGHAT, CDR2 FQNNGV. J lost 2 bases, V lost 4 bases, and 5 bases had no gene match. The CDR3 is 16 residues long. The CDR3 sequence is CASSSPGLAGTYEQYF. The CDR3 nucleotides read TGTGCCAGCAGCTCACCGGGACTAGCGGGGACCTACGAGCAGTACTTC.

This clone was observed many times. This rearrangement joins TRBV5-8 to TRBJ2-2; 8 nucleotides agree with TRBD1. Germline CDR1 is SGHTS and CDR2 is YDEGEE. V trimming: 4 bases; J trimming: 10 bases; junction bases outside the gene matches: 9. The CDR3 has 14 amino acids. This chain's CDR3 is CASSPDRGRTELFF. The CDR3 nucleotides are TGTGCCAGCAGCCCTGACAGGGGTAGGACGGAGCTGTTTTTT.

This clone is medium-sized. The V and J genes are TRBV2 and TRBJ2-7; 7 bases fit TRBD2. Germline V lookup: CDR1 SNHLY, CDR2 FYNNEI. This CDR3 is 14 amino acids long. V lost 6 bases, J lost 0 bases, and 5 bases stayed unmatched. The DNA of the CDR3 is TGTGCCAGCAGCGACTGGGACTACTCCTACGAGCAGTACTTC. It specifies CASSDWDYSYEQYF.

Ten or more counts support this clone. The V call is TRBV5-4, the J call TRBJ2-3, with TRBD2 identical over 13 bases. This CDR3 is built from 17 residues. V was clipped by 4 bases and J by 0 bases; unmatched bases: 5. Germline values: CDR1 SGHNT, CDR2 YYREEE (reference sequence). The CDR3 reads CASSRLAGGISTDTQYF. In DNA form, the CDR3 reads TGTGCCAGCAGCAGACTAGCGGGAGGTATTAGCACAGATACGCAGTATTTT. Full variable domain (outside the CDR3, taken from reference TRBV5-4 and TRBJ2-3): ETGVTQSPTHLIKTRGQQVTLRCSSQSGHNTVSWYQQALGQGPQFIFQYYREEENGRGNFPPRFSGLQFPNYSSELNVNALELDDSALYLCASSRLAGGISTDTQYFGPGTRLTVL.

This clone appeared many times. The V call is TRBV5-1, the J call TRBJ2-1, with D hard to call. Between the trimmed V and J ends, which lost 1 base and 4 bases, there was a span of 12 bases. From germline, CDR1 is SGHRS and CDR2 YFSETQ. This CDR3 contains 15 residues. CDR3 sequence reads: CASSLNGARYNEQFF. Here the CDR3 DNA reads TGCGCCAGCAGCTTGAATGGTGCCAGGTACAATGAGCAGTTCTTC.

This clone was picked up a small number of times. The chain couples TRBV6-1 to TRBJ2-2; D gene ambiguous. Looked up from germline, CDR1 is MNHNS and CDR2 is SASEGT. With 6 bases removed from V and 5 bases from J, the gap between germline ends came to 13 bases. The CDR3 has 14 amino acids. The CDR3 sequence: CASSDGVETGELFF. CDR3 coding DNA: TGTGCCAGCAGCGATGGAGTTGAAACCGGGGAGCTGTTTTTT.

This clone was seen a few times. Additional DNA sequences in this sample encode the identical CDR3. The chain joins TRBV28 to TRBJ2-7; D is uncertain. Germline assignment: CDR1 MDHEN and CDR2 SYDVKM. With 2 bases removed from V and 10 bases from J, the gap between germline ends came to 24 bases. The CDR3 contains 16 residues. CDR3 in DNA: TGTGCCAGCAGTTTAATCGCAGCCTCTCCCCGGGTCGAACAGTACTTC. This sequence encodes CASSLIAASPRVEQYF. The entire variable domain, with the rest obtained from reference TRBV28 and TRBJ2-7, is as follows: DVKVTQSSRYLVKRTGEKVFLECVQDMDHENMFWYRQDPGLGLRLIYFSYDVKMKEKGDIPEGYSVSREKKERFSLILESASTNQTSMYLCASSLIAASPRVEQYFGPGTRLTVT.

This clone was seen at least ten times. The CDR3 nucleotides are TGTGCCAGCAGCCAAGATTGGACAGGGGCCTACGAGCAGTACTTC. Its translation is CASSQDWTGAYEQYF. The rearrangement links TRBV4-2 to TRBJ2-7, with TRBD1 identical over 9 bases. CDR3 size: 15 residues. The germline V gene has CDR1 LGHNA and CDR2 YNFKEQ. V shed 0 bases and J 2 bases; nucleotides not matched to a gene: 2.